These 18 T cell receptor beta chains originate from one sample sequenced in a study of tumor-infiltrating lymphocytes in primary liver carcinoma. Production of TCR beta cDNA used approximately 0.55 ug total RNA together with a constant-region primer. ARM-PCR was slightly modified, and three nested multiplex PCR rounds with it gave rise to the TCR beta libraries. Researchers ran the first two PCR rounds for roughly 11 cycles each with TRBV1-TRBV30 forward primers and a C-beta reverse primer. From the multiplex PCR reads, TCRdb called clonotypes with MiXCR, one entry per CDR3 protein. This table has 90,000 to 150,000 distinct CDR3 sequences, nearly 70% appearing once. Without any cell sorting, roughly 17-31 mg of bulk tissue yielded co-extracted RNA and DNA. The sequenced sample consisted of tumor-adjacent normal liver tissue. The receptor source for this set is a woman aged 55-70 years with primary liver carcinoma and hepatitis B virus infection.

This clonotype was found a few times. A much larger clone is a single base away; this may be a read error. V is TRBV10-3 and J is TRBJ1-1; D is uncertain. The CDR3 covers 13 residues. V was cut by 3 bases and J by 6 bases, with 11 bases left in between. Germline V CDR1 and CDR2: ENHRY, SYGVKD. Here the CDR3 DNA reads TGTGCCATCAGTGATCTCCCCGCGGCTGAAGCTTTCTTT. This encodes CAISDLPAAEAFF.

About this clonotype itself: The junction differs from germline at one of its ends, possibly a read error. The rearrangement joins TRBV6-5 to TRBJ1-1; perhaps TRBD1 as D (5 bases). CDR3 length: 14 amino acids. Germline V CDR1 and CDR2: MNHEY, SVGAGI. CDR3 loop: CVSSYFGGDTEAFF. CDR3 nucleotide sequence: TGTGTCAGCAGTTACTTCGGAGGGGATACTGAAGCTTTCTTT.

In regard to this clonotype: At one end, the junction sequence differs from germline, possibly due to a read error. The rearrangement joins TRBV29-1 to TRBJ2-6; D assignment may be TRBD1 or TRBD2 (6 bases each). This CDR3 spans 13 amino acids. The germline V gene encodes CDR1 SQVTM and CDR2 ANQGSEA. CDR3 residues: CSITSWGANVLTF. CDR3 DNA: TGCAGCATCACGAGTTGGGGGGCCAACGTCCTGACCTTC. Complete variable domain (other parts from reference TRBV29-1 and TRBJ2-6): SAVISQKPSRDICQRGTSLTIQCQVDSQVTMMFWYRQQPGQSLTLIATANQGSEATYESGFVIDKFPISRPNLTFSTLTVSNMSPEDSSIYLCSITSWGANVLTFGAGSRLTVL.

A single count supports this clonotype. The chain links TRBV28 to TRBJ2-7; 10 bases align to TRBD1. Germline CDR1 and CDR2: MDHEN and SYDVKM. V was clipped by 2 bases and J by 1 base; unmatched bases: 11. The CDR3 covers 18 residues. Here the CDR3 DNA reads TGTGCCAGCAGTTTAATATTGGGACAGGGGACCTTGTCCTACGAGCAGTACTTC. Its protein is CASSLILGQGTLSYEQYF.

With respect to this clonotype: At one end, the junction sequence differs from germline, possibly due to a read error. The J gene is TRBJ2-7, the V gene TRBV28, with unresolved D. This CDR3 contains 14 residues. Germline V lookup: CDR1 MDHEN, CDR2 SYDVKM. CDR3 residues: CASSLVTVPYGQYF. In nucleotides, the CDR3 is TGTGCCAGCAGTTTAGTTACAGTCCCCTACGGGCAGTACTTC.

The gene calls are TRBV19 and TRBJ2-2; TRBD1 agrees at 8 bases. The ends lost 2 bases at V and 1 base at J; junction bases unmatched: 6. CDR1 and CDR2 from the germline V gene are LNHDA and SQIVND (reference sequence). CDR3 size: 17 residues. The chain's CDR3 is CASSIRPGTGNTGELFF. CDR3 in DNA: TGTGCCAGTAGTATAAGACCCGGGACAGGGAACACCGGGGAGCTGTTTTTT.

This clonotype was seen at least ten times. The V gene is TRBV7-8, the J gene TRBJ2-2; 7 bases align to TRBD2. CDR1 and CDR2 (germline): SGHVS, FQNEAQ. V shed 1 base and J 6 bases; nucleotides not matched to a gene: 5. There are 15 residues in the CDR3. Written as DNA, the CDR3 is TGTGCCAGCAGCTTAGGGGGGGGATACGCCGGGGAGCTGTTTTTT. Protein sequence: CASSLGGGYAGELFF.

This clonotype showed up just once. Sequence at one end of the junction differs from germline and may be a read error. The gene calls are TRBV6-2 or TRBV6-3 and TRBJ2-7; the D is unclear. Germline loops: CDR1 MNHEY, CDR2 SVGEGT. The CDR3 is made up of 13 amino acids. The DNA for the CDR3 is TGTGCCACCAGTTATCTCCGGGCCTACGGGCAGTACTTC. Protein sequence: CATSYLRAYGQYF.

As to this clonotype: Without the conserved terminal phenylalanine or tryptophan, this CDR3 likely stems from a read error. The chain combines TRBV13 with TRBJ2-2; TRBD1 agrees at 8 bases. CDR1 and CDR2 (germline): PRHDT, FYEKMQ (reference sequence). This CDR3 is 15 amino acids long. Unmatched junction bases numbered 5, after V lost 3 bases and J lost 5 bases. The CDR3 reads CASSFGQGVTGELFL. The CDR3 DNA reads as TGTGCCAGCAGCTTTGGACAGGGTGTGACCGGGGAGCTGTTTCTT.

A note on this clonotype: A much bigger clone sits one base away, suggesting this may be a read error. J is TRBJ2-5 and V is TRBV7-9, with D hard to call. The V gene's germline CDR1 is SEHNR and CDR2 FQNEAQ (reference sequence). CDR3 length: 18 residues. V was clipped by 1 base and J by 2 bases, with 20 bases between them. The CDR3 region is CASSLGVSSVGPQETQYF. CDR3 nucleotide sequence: TGTGCCAGCAGCTTAGGGGTCAGCTCTGTGGGCCCACAAGAGACCCAGTACTTC. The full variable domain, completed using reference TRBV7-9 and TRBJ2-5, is DTGVSQNPRHKITKRGQNVTFRCDPISEHNRLYWYRQTLGQGPEFLTYFQNEAQLEKSRLLSDRFSAERPKGSFSTLEIQRTEQGDSAMYLCASSLGVSSVGPQETQYFGPGTRLLVL.

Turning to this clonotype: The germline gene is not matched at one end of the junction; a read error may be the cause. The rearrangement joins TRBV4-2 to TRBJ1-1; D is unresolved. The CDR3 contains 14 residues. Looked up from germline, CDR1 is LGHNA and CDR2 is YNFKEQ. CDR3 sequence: CVSSQASVNTETFF. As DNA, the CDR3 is TGTGTCAGCAGCCAAGCCTCGGTGAACACTGAAACTTTCTTT.

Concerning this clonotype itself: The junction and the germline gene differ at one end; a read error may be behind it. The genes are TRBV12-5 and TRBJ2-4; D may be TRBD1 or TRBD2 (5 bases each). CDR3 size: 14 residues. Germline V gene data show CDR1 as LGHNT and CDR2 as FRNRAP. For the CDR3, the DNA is TGTGATAGTGGTTCGGGCCGGGACGAAAACATTCAGTACTTC. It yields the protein CDSGSGRDENIQYF.

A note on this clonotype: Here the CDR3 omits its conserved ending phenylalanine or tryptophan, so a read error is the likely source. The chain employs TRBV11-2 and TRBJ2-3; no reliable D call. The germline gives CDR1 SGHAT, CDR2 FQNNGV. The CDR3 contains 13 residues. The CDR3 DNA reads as TGTGCCAGCATCTTAGATCGAGGAGATACACAGTATTTA. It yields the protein CASILDRGDTQYL.

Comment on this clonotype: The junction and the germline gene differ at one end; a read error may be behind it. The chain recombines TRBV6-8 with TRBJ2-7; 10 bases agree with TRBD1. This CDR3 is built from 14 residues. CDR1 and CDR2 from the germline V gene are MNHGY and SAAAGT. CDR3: CASSWDRGQGEHYF. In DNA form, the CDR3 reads TGTGCCAGCAGCTGGGACAGGGGACAAGGTGAGCATTACTTC.

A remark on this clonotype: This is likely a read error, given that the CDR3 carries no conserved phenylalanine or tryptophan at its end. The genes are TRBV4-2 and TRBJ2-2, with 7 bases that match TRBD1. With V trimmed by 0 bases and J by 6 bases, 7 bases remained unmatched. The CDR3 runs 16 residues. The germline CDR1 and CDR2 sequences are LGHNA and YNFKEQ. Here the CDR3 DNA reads TGTGCCAGCAGCCAAGAAGGGCAGGGGGAGCCCGGGGAGCTGTTTCTT. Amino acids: CASSQEGQGEPGELFL.

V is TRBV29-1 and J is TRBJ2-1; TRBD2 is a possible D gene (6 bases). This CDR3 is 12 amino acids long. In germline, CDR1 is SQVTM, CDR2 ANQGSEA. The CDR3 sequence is CNARGFNNEQFF. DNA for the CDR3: TGCAACGCTCGGGGGTTCAACAATGAGCAGTTCTTC.

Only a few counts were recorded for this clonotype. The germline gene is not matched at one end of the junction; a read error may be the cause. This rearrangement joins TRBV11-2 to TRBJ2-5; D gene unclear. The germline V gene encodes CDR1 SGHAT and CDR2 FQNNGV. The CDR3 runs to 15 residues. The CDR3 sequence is CTSSLDETRLETQYF. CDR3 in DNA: TGTACCAGCAGCTTAGATGAGACAAGGTTGGAGACCCAGTACTTC.

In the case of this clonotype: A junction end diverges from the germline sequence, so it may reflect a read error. CDR3 DNA: TGCGCCAGTAGCCCCCGACCAGCGGGCAATAAGCAGTTCTTC. Translating gives CASSPRPAGNKQFF. This rearrangement joins TRBV4-1 to TRBJ2-1; D is possibly TRBD2 (6 bases). The V gene's germline CDR1 is MGHRA and CDR2 YSYEKL. The CDR3 length is 14 residues.